The clone carrying this T cell receptor (beta chain) occurred a few times. CDR1 is KGHSH, CDR2 LQKENI, per germline. V was trimmed by 3 bases and J by 7 bases, leaving 18 bases between them. The CDR3 runs 16 residues. The study included ophthalmopathy patients with Clinical Activity Score at least 3, NOSPECS grade at least 4 and duration under 3 months. RNA transcripts gave rise to amplified TCR beta CDR3 regions. HTBI primers were employed in a first-round RT-PCR of the TCR CDR3. Each CDR3 protein is one row after TCRdb ran MiXCR on the multiplex PCR reads. The data hold under 350,000 distinct CDR3 sequences, with around 15% observed a single time. The sample is drawn from a study of T cells in Graves' hyperthyroidism and ophthalmopathy.

This TCR was sampled from a woman aged 55-69 years with Graves' ophthalmopathy. Sequenced: blood. The J gene is TRBJ1-4, the V gene TRBV18; tentatively, D is TRBD1 (5 bases). CDR3: CASSPREGRVGEKLFF. The CDR3 DNA reads TGTGCCAGCTCACCTCGGGAAGGCAGGGTTGGTGAAAAACTGTTTTTT.